Described below is a single TCR beta chain sequence and its context. The antigen is undetermined. A single base separates this from a much larger clone, so it may be a read error. Germline V gene lookup returns CDR1 LNHDA and CDR2 SQIVND (reference sequence). Between the trimmed V and J ends, which lost 3 bases and 6 bases, there was a span of 11 bases. The CDR3 is 13 residues long. The data are from a study of CD8+CD57+ T cells in acquired aplastic anemia. Across the whole study: Researchers reported that healthy donors averaged roughly 11 million reads for CD4+ cells.

Investigators profiled TCR beta VDJ and CDR3 from genomic DNA template. TCRdb reprocessed the reads with MiXCR, giving one entry per CDR3 protein. The sample includes roughly 420,000 distinct CDR3 sequences, about two thirds of them seen just once. Overall study results and limits: Sharing between patients and controls was observed for around 30 CD8+ CDR3 sequences. Statistical testing detected no significant gap in CD8+ Simpson's diversity between patients and controls.

The chain joins TRBV19 to TRBJ1-1; D gene uncertain. This TCR came from a human donor in good health, serving as a control. The source material was sorted CD4+, CD8+, or CD8+CD57+ T cells (not recorded which) from PBMCs. CDR3 residues: CASSIGGGAEAFF. The CDR3 coding sequence is TGTGCCAGTAGTATTGGAGGAGGCGCTGAAGCTTTCTTT.